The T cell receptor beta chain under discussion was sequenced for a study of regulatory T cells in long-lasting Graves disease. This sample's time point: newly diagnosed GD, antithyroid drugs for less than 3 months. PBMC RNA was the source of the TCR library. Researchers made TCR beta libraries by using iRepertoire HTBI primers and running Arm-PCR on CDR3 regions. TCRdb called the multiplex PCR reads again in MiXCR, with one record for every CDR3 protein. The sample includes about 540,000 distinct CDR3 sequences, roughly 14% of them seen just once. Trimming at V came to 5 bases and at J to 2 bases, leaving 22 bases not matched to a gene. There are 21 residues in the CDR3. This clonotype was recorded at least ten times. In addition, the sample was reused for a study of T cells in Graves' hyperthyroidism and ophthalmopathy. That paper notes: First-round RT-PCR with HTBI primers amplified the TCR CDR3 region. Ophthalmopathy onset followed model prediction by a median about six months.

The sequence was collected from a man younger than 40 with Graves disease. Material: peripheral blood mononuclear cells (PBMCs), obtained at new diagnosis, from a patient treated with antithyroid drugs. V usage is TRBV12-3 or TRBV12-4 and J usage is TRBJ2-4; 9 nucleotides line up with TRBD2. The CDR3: CASSHPADRFSGSGSKNIQYF. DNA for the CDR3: TGTGCCAGCAGTCACCCAGCGGACAGGTTTAGCGGGAGCGGTTCCAAAAACATTCAGTACTTC.